These T cell receptor beta chains were read from a single sample in a study of shared clonotypes between healthy human individuals. The repertoire was sequenced with immunoSEQ multiplex PCR; TCRdb's copy has only in-frame clones and lacks some. The sample includes hundreds of thousands of clones, approximately 77% of them seen just once. The sequencing sample was made of PBMCs. The receptors come from a woman aged 40 to 50 in good health. Some clones in this sample may be carry-over from other donors' samples. Each CDR3 is given with its conserved first and last residue. D genes are given only for firm matches. For some rows the clone size is stated as once, few or many, or as a class when expanded; others skip it.

D gene	clone size	V gene	J gene	CDR3 DNA	CDR3 protein
.	.	TRBV6-1	TRBJ2-7	TGTGCCAGCAGGGGAGCGGGTGCGGGGTTGATCGAGCAGTACTTC	CASRGAGAGLIEQYF
.	.	TRBV5-1	TRBJ2-5	TGCGCCAGCAGCTTGCATGGACAGTCCGACCAAGAGACCCAGTACTTC	CASSLHGQSDQETQYF
TRBD1	.	TRBV7-9	TRBJ1-1	TGTGCCAGCAGCTTCCGGAGCCGGACAGGGGGCTCTGACGCTGAAGCTTTCTTT	CASSFRSRTGGSDAEAFF
.	.	TRBV4-2	TRBJ2-3	TGTGCCAGCAGCCAAGCAGATACGCAGTATTTT	CASSQADTQYF
.	.	TRBV7-9	TRBJ2-2	TGTGCCAGCAGCCTTAGCGAGGGGGAGCTGTTTTTT	CASSLSEGELFF
.	.	TRBV5-1	TRBJ2-3	TGCGCCAGCAGTCTCACGGGGGTCGGGACAGATACGCAGTATTTT	CASSLTGVGTDTQYF
.	.	TRBV30	TRBJ2-3	TGTGCCTTGGAGGCCCCTAGCACAGATACGCAGTATTTT	CALEAPSTDTQYF
TRBD2	.	TRBV15	TRBJ2-5	TGTGCCACCAGCACCGGACTAGCGGGAGGTTACAGGGAGACCCAGTACTTC	CATSTGLAGGYRETQYF
.	.	TRBV6-6	TRBJ2-5	TGTGCCAGCAGTTATCAGATCGAGACCCAGTACTTC	CASSYQIETQYF
.	.	TRBV5-5	TRBJ2-6	TGTGCCAGCAGCCAGGAACCATCAAGGACTGGGGCCAACGTCCTGACTTTC	CASSQEPSRTGANVLTF
.	.	TRBV7-9	TRBJ2-2	TGTGCCAGCAGCCCCCGGGGTTACACCGGGGAGCTGTTTTTT	CASSPRGYTGELFF
TRBD1	.	TRBV19	TRBJ1-2	TGTGCCAGTAGTATCACAGGGGGCTATGGCTACACCTTC	CASSITGGYGYTF
.	.	TRBV10-3	TRBJ1-2	TGTGCCATCAGGTCGGTCGGGGGCGAGGGCTACACCTTC	CAIRSVGGEGYTF
.	.	TRBV12-5	TRBJ2-1	TGTGCTAGTGGTTTGGGAGGGACTTTCTACAATGAGCAGTTCTTC	CASGLGGTFYNEQFF
.	once	TRBV9	TRBJ1-2	TGTGCCAGCAGCGTAGGGAGGGCGGACTATGGCTACACCTTC	CASSVGRADYGYTF
TRBD1	.	TRBV6-5	TRBJ1-2	TGTGCCAGCAGTTACTCGGGACAGGGCGGCACCTATGGCTACACCTTC	CASSYSGQGGTYGYTF
.	few	TRBV27	TRBJ1-2	TGTGCCAGCAGTTTCGTCGGGAGTAACTATGGCTACACCTTC	CASSFVGSNYGYTF
TRBD2	few	TRBV2	TRBJ2-1	TGTGCCAGCCACCGCGGACTAGCAATCTACAATGAGCAGTTCTTC	CASHRGLAIYNEQFF
TRBD1	.	TRBV28	TRBJ2-4	TGTGCCAGCGGGAGCCGGGACAGGGGAATGATTCAGTACTTC	CASGSRDRGMIQYF
TRBD1	many	TRBV6-5	TRBJ2-7	TGTGCCAGCAGTTACTCACCACAGGGGGGATACGAGCAGTACTTC	CASSYSPQGGYEQYF
.	few	TRBV7-2	TRBJ1-2	TGTGCCAGCAGCCGTTCATGGGCCCTCGGATATGGCTACACCTTC	CASSRSWALGYGYTF
TRBD1	.	TRBV28	TRBJ1-4	TGTGCCAGCAGTCACGGGACAGGGTCGATAGAAAAACTGTTTTTT	CASSHGTGSIEKLFF
.	many	TRBV5-1	TRBJ2-7	TGCGCCAGCAGCTTGGACGGGGGTGTAGGCGAGCAGTACTTC	CASSLDGGVGEQYF
TRBD2	.	TRBV5-1	TRBJ2-7	TGCGCCAGCAGCTCGACTAGCGGGTTTGGTTACGAGCAGTACTTC	CASSSTSGFGYEQYF
.	few	TRBV14	TRBJ1-5	TGTGCCAGCAGCCAGACTGGGTGGCAGCCCCAGCATTTT	CASSQTGWQPQHF
.	few	TRBV19	TRBJ1-2	TGTGCCAGTAGTCCTCGGACAGCGCCTATCCATGGCTACACCTTC	CASSPRTAPIHGYTF
.	.	TRBV4-3	TRBJ2-2	TGCGCCAGCAGCCAAGGGCGAGCTAGCTCCACCGGGGAGCTGTTTTTT	CASSQGRASSTGELFF
.	.	TRBV11-3	TRBJ1-2	TGTGCCAGCAGCTTATGGCAGGGCCATGGCTACACCTTC	CASSLWQGHGYTF
TRBD1	.	TRBV5-1	TRBJ2-5	TGCGCCAGCAGCTCACAGGGGATGAAGGAGACCCAGTACTTC	CASSSQGMKETQYF
.	few	TRBV15	TRBJ2-6	TGTGCCACCAGCAGAGATATGAGGTCTGGGGCCAACGTCCTGACTTTC	CATSRDMRSGANVLTF
.	.	TRBV4-1	TRBJ2-3	TGCGCCAGCAGCCGGGAGACACTTAGCACAGATACGCAGTATTTT	CASSRETLSTDTQYF
.	.	TRBV7-2	TRBJ2-2	TGTGCCAGCAGCCAACAGGGCGTAAGAGCGACCGGGGAGCTGTTTTTT	CASSQQGVRATGELFF
.	.	TRBV6-5	TRBJ2-2	TGTGCCAGCAGAAGTAGACAGATGAACACCGGGGAGCTGTTTTTT	CASRSRQMNTGELFF
TRBD2	.	TRBV5-4	TRBJ2-1	TGTGCCAGCAGCTTGCCTAGCGGGTTATACAATGAGCAGTTCTTC	CASSLPSGLYNEQFF
.	.	TRBV30	TRBJ1-1	TGTGCCTGGAGTATTGGGCAGTACACTGAAGCTTTCTTT	CAWSIGQYTEAFF
.	.	TRBV6-1	TRBJ2-7	TGTGCCAGCAGGTTATACGAGCAGTACTTC	CASRLYEQYF
TRBD1	.	TRBV18	TRBJ1-4	TGTGCCAGCTCTGGGGACAGATATGAAAAACTGTTTTTT	CASSGDRYEKLFF
TRBD1	few	TRBV27	TRBJ2-1	TGTGCCAGCACCGCGGACAGGGGAGGATACAATGAGCAGTTCTTC	CASTADRGGYNEQFF
TRBD1	.	TRBV18	TRBJ1-2	TGTGCCAGCTCAGGGACAGGAGATGGCTACACCTTC	CASSGTGDGYTF
TRBD2	.	TRBV13	TRBJ2-1	TGTGCCAGCAGTTGGGGACTAGCGGGCCACAATGAGCAGTTCTTC	CASSWGLAGHNEQFF
.	.	TRBV7-6	TRBJ1-2	TGTGCCAGCAGCTTAGACGTCAATTATGGCTACACCTTC	CASSLDVNYGYTF
.	.	TRBV6-5	TRBJ1-5	TGTGCCAGCGGGGGGCACCAGCCCCAGCATTTT	CASGGHQPQHF
.	few	TRBV5-4	TRBJ2-3	TGTGCCAGCAGCTTGGAGGCCAGCGATACGCAGTATTTT	CASSLEASDTQYF
.	.	TRBV7-7	TRBJ1-5	TGTGCTAGCAGCTTAGACAGCCATCAGCCCCAGCATTTT	CASSLDSHQPQHF
.	.	TRBV5-4	TRBJ2-7	TGTGCCAGCAGCTCCCGACAGGGAGGAGAGCAGTACTTC	CASSSRQGGEQYF
TRBD1	.	TRBV13	TRBJ2-7	TGTGCCAGCAGCTTAGGGAAACAGGGGAAACACGAGCAGTACTTC	CASSLGKQGKHEQYF
TRBD1	.	TRBV25-1	TRBJ1-2	TGTGCCAGCAGCCTCCCCACAGGGGCCGAGACTGGCTACACCTTC	CASSLPTGAETGYTF
TRBD1	.	TRBV7-8	TRBJ1-5	TGTGCCAGCAGTTCCGGGACAGGGGGCAATCAGCCCCAGCATTTT	CASSSGTGGNQPQHF
.	.	TRBV30	TRBJ2-1	TGTGCCTGGAGTAGGCTAGCTGCCTACAATGAGCAGTTCTTC	CAWSRLAAYNEQFF
.	.	TRBV5-6	TRBJ2-7	TGTGCCAGCACAAGGGCAGGGTACGAGCAGTACTTC	CASTRAGYEQYF